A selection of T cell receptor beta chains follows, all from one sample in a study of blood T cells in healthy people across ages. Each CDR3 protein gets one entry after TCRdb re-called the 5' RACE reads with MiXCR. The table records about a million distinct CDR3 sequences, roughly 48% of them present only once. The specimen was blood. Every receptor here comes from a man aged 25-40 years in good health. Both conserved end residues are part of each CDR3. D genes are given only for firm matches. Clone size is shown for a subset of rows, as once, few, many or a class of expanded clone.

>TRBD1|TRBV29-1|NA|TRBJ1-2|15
TGCAGCGTTGAAGGCAGGTCGGACAGGGGATATGGCTACACCTTC
CSVEGRSDRGYGYTF
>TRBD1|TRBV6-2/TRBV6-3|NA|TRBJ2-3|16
TGTGCCAGCAGTACCCGACAGGGGGGCGTGACAGATACGCAGTATTTT
CASSTRQGGVTDTQYF
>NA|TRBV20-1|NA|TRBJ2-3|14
TGCAGTGCTAGGGAAGGATATAACCTAGGTACGCAGTATTTT
CSAREGYNLGTQYF
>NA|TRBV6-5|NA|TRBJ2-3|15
TGTGCCAGCAGGCCGTATCGGACCAACACAGATACGCAGTATTTT
CASRPYRTNTDTQYF
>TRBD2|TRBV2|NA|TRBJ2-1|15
TGTGCCAGCCAGTGGCTAGCGGGGGGCCACAATGAGCAGTTCTTC
CASQWLAGGHNEQFF
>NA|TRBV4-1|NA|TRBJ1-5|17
TGCGCCAGCAGCCAAGATCTGGCGACGACTGGCGATCAGCCCCAGCATTTT
CASSQDLATTGDQPQHF
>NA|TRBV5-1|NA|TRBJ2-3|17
TGCGCCAGCAGCTCCCAGGCGAGGCGGATTAGCACAGATACGCAGTATTTT
CASSSQARRISTDTQYF
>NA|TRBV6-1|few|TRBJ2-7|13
TGTGCCAGCGGGGTGACACCGTCCTACGAGCAGTACTTC
CASGVTPSYEQYF
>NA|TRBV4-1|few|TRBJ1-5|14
TGCGCCAGCAGCCCGACAGCCTACAATCAGCCCCAGCATTTT
CASSPTAYNQPQHF
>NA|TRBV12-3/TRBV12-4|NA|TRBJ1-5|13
TGTGCCAGCAGTTTACGGTCCGGTCAGCCCCAGCATTTT
CASSLRSGQPQHF
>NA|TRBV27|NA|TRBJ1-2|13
TGTGCCAGCAGTCCCGGGCCGTTCTATGGCTACACCTTC
CASSPGPFYGYTF
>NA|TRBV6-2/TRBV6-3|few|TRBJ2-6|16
TGTGCCAGCAGTTACGACCCACTCTCTGGGGCCAACGTCCTGACTTTC
CASSYDPLSGANVLTF
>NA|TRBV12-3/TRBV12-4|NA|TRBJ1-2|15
TGTGCCAGCAGCTCGGGACAACGGGCGAACTATGGCTACACCTTC
CASSSGQRANYGYTF
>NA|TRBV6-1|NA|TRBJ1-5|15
TGTGCCAGCAGTACTTCAGTAGCAGGTAATCAGCCCCAGCATTTT
CASSTSVAGNQPQHF
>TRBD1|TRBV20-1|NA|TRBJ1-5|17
TGCAGTGCTAGGCGGGGACAGGGGTCCAACAGCAATCAGCCCCAGCATTTT
CSARRGQGSNSNQPQHF
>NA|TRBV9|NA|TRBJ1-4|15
TGTGCCAGCAGCGAGCAGACAGCAACTAATGAAAAACTGTTTTTT
CASSEQTATNEKLFF
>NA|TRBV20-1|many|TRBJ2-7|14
TGCAGTGCTCAAGATCACAAGAGAATCTACGAGCAGTACTTC
CSAQDHKRIYEQYF
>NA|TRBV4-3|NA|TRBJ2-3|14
TGCGCTAGCAGCCAAGGTAGCCTGCCAGATACGCAGTATTTT
CASSQGSLPDTQYF
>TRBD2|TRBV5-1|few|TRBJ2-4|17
TGCGCCAGCAGCTACCTAGCGGGGACCTTAGCCAAAAACATTCAGTACTTC
CASSYLAGTLAKNIQYF
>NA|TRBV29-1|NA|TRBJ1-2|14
TGCAGCGTTGAAGAGGAGATAAAGAGTTATGGCTACACCTTC
CSVEEEIKSYGYTF
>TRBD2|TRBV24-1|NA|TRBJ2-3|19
TGTGCCACCCGATCGGAAACTAGCGGGGGGGCCTCCGGGTGCGATACGCAGTATTTT
CATRSETSGGASGCDTQYF
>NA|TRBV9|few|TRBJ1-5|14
TGTGCCAGCAGCGCTTCGGACAGCAATCAGCCCCAGCATTTT
CASSASDSNQPQHF
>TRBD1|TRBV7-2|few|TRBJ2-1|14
TGTGCCAGCAGCTTGGACAGGTCCCGAAATGAGCAGTTCTTC
CASSLDRSRNEQFF
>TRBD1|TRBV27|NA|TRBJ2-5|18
TGTACCAGCAGTTTATGGAGCGGATACACAGGGGCCTACAATGAGCAGTACTTC
CTSSLWSGYTGAYNEQYF